This T cell receptor beta chain was observed in a study of shared clonotypes between healthy human individuals. Some clones are missing from TCRdb's copy, which holds only in-frame ones; the method was immunoSEQ multiplex PCR. Of about 580,000 clones in the sample, 95% to 98% were seen once. General observations from the study: Naive subsets tended to show greater estimated richness than memory subsets.

The naive CD8 population came from CD45RO-negative cells selected for CCR7, without terminally differentiated effector memory CD45RA+ cells. Of note for this clone: What it binds is unknown.

The material sequenced was naive CD8+ T cells sorted from blood. This TCR derives from a man aged 30 to 39 in good health.

CDR3 in amino acids: CASMEGGNKNNEQFF. Here the CDR3 DNA reads TGTGCCAGCATGGAAGGAGGGAATAAGAACAATGAGCAGTTCTTC. The chain recombines TRBV7-9 with TRBJ2-1; D is perhaps TRBD2 (6 bases). Germline lookup yields CDR1 SEHNR and CDR2 FQNEAQ (reference sequence). The CDR3 consists of 15 residues. The V end lost 7 bases, the J end lost 5 bases, and 18 bases lay between the germline ends. The full variable domain, rest sourced from reference TRBV7-9 and TRBJ2-1, is DTGVSQNPRHKITKRGQNVTFRCDPISEHNRLYWYRQTLGQGPEFLTYFQNEAQLEKSRLLSDRFSAERPKGSFSTLEIQRTEQGDSAMYLCASMEGGNKNNEQFFGPGTRLTVL.